One and the same sample provided the 9 T cell receptor beta chains below, sequenced in a study of early T cells in non-severe SARS-CoV-2 infection (dated by TCRdb to about 2021). To prepare the library, 5' RACE was applied. The data were produced on a NextSeq 500. TCRdb handled the public reads itself, with Q25 trimming in fastp and clone calling in MiXCR, and kept productive beta chains. For every CDR3 protein sequence, its rows merge into one entry that carries the most common genes and DNA. The sample contains about 39,000 distinct CDR3 sequences, approximately 7.1% of them found a single time. The top ten constitute approximately 4.5% of the sample. The sequencing sample was made of whole blood. Receptor source: an adult who was a healthcare worker with PCR-confirmed SARS-CoV-2 infection or an uninfected control (not recorded which).

The chain couples TRBV5-6 to TRBJ1-4, with 7 nucleotides matching TRBD1. J gave up 2 bases and V 4 bases, and 2 bases lay outside the gene matches. Germline loops: CDR1 SGHDT, CDR2 YYEEEE. The CDR3 has 14 residues. CDR3 amino acids: CASSRGQTNEKLFF. In DNA form, the CDR3 reads TGTGCCAGCAGCCGGGGACAGACTAATGAAAAACTGTTTTTT.

There are many counts of this clonotype. The chain uses TRBV7-8 and TRBJ2-6; D is perhaps TRBD1 (5 bases). This CDR3 comprises 15 residues. Germline values: CDR1 SGHVS, CDR2 FQNEAQ. V lost 5 bases to trimming and J lost 0 bases, with 8 bases between them. CDR3 in amino acids: CASSADSSGANVLTF. Here the CDR3 DNA reads TGTGCCAGCAGCGCAGACAGCTCTGGGGCCAACGTCCTGACTTTC. The full variable domain, rest sourced from reference TRBV7-8 and TRBJ2-6, is GAGVSQSPRYKVAKRGQDVALRCDPISGHVSLFWYQQALGQGPEFLTYFQNEAQLDKSGLPSDRFFAERPEGSVSTLKIQRTQQEDSAVYLCASSADSSGANVLTFGAGSRLTVL.

This clonotype was detected only a few times. This chain joins TRBV7-9 and TRBJ1-6; 9 positions agree with TRBD1. Germline V gives CDR1 SEHNR, CDR2 FQNEAQ (reference sequence). V shed 1 base and J 9 bases; nucleotides not matched to a gene: 4. This CDR3 has 15 residues. The CDR3 nucleotides are TGTGCCAGCAGCTTAGAGACAGGGGGAGGTTCACCCCTCCACTTT. Encoded protein: CASSLETGGGSPLHF.

CDR3 residues: CASSSTGPAEQYF. As DNA, the CDR3 is TGTGCCAGCAGCTCGACCGGTCCAGCCGAGCAGTACTTC. The chain has TRBV7-2 and TRBJ2-7; D is uncertain. The CDR3 totals 13 residues. Trimming took off 4 bases at V and 6 bases at J, with 13 bases between the two ends. Germline lookup yields CDR1 SGHTA and CDR2 FQGNSA.

The chain joins TRBV12-3 or TRBV12-4 to TRBJ2-7; D could derive from TRBD1 or TRBD2 (5 bases each). The CDR3 totals 13 residues. Trimming removed 3 bases from V and 5 bases from J, with 11 bases in between. Here the CDR3 reads CASSFGTADEQYF. CDR3 bases: TGTGCCAGCAGTTTCGGGACGGCTGACGAGCAGTACTTC.

This clonotype showed up many times. This chain uses TRBV6-1 with TRBJ2-3, with D unresolved. Per germline, CDR1 MNHNS and CDR2 SASEGT. Trimming took 4 bases from V and 1 from J, leaving 15 bases between them. The CDR3 has 16 amino acids. CDR3 bases: TGTGCCAGCAGTGTATTGACTTCCTCGGGCACAGATACGCAGTATTTT. Its protein is CASSVLTSSGTDTQYF.

V gene TRBV7-8 combines with J gene TRBJ2-3; tentatively, D is TRBD2 (6 bases). This CDR3 has 15 amino acids. Germline V CDR1 and CDR2: SGHVS, FQNEAQ. V lost 0 bases and J lost 4, with 11 bases in between. In nucleotides, the CDR3 is TGTGCCAGCAGCTTAGCGCAAGGACTATCAGATACGCAGTATTTT. Translation: CASSLAQGLSDTQYF.

This clonotype was seen many times. This chain links TRBV7-9 with TRBJ1-5; 9 bases match TRBD1. Per the germline V gene, CDR1 is SEHNR and CDR2 is FQNEAQ (reference sequence). Germline trimming cut 5 bases from V and 9 bases from J; bases unmatched to any gene: 11. This CDR3 has 15 amino acids. The CDR3 spells CASSPGGQGVRPQHF. DNA for the CDR3: TGTGCCAGCAGCCCAGGGGGACAGGGCGTTAGGCCCCAGCATTTT.

The chain links TRBV11-2 to TRBJ1-5; 8 nucleotides align to TRBD1. The CDR3 has 16 residues. Unmatched junction bases numbered 4, after V lost 1 base and J lost 2 bases. Germline CDR1 is SGHAT and CDR2 is FQNNGV. CDR3 DNA: TGTGCCAGCAGCTTAGGAGCGGGACAGGGCAATCAGCCCCAGCATTTT. Its protein is CASSLGAGQGNQPQHF.